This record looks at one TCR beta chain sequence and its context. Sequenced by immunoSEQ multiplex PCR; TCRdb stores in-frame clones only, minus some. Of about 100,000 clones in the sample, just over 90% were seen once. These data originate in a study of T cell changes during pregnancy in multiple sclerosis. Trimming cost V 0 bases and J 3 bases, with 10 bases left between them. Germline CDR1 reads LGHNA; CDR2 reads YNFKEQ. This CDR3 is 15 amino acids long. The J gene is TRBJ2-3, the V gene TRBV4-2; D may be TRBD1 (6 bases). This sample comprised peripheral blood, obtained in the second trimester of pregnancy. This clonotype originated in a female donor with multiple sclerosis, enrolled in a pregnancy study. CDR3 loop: CASSQEDSVTDTQYF. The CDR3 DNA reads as TGTGCCAGCAGCCAAGAGGACAGCGTAACAGATACGCAGTATTTT.